This passage covers 24 T cell receptor beta chains from one sample sequenced in a study of OX40 agonist ivuxolimab in advanced cancers. Sequencing used immunoSEQ multiplex PCR; TCRdb keeps in-frame clones, though not all of them. The table has around 99,000 clones, around 93% seen once. The source material was CD4+ or CD8+ T cells sorted from blood, sampled in a trial of the OX40 agonist ivuxolimab. The source of these receptors is an adult with an advanced solid tumor such as melanoma, head and neck, liver or kidney cancer.

The chain carries TRBV28 and TRBJ2-7; 7 bases match TRBD2. J was trimmed by 3 bases and V by 1 base; bases with no gene match: 6. The germline gives CDR1 MDHEN, CDR2 SYDVKM. This CDR3 has 15 residues. In DNA, the CDR3 is TGTGCCAGCAGTTTATATCGCGGGAGAAGCTACGAGCAGTACTTC. Its translation: CASSLYRGRSYEQYF.

The chain carries TRBV7-9 and TRBJ2-7; D perhaps matches TRBD1 (6 bases). CDR3 length equals 17 residues. V lost 5 bases and J 7 bases, leaving 27 bases between the germline ends. CDR1 and CDR2 from the germline V gene are SEHNR and FQNEAQ (reference sequence). The CDR3 DNA follows: TGTGCCAGCAGCCCGGGCTCACAGGGTTCAACGGCGAGGGAGCAGTACTTC. Translated, it gives CASSPGSQGSTAREQYF.

This clone has just a few counts. The chain links TRBV5-6 to TRBJ1-2, with D tentatively TRBD1 (5 bases). The CDR3 runs 12 residues. Germline CDR1 reads SGHDT; CDR2 reads YYEEEE. V was cut by 4 bases and J by 8 bases, with 12 bases left in between. The CDR3 loop is CASSPGTSGYTF. The CDR3 DNA reads TGTGCCAGCAGCCCCGGGACGTCGGGCTACACCTTC.

The rearrangement uses TRBV7-8 and TRBJ2-1; D not resolved. Per the germline V gene, CDR1 is SGHVS and CDR2 is FQNEAQ. V lost 0 bases and J 10 bases, leaving 4 bases between the germline ends. The CDR3 contains 11 residues. In DNA form, the CDR3 reads TGTGCCAGCAGCTTAGCTGGGGAGCAGTTCTTC. Residues: CASSLAGEQFF.

This chain joins TRBV10-3 and TRBJ2-7; perhaps D is TRBD1 or TRBD2 (6 bases each). In germline, CDR1 is ENHRY, CDR2 SYGVKD. V lost 7 bases and J 5 bases, leaving 21 bases between the germline ends. The CDR3 is 15 residues long. CDR3 coding DNA: TGTGCCATCATTACAGGGTCCGGGAGTAGAAACGAGCAGTACTTC. Its protein is CAIITGSGSRNEQYF.

The gene calls are TRBV19 and TRBJ2-7, with TRBD2 matching 8 bases. V lost 3 bases and J lost 4; bases outside the gene matches: 5. Germline loops: CDR1 LNHDA, CDR2 SQIVND (reference sequence). CDR3 length: 14 residues. This CDR3 reads CASSIQGGGYEQYF. CDR3 bases: TGTGCCAGTAGTATTCAGGGCGGGGGGTACGAGCAGTACTTC.

The chain uses TRBV28 and TRBJ1-1; D may be TRBD1 (6 bases). V dropped 1 base and J dropped 5 bases, with 11 bases sitting between them. The CDR3 spans 14 residues. Per germline, CDR1 MDHEN and CDR2 SYDVKM. The CDR3 DNA reads as TGTGCCAGCAGTTTATTGGGGGCGAGGACTGAAGCTTTCTTT. Amino acids: CASSLLGARTEAFF.

This chain uses TRBV10-3 with TRBJ2-7; 10 bases are a match to TRBD1. The CDR3 is 16 amino acids. J was trimmed by 6 bases and V by 0 bases; bases with no gene match: 8. Germline-derived CDR1 and CDR2 are ENHRY and SYGVKD. The CDR3 DNA is TGTGCCATCAGTGAGTCCGGGACAGGGGTAATGGGCGAGCAGTACTTC. Amino acid sequence: CAISESGTGVMGEQYF.

Written as DNA, the CDR3 is TGCGCCAGCAGGGGGCGGATGGGGAACACCGGGGAGCTGTTTTTT. It yields the protein CASRGRMGNTGELFF. This chain links TRBV5-1 with TRBJ2-2, with D maybe TRBD1 (5 bases). The V gene's germline CDR1 is SGHRS and CDR2 YFSETQ. CDR3 length: 15 amino acids. V dropped 5 bases and J dropped 1 base, with 12 bases sitting between them.

J is TRBJ2-5 and V is TRBV6-6; the match to TRBD1 covers 7 bases. Germline-derived CDR1 and CDR2 are MNHNY and SVGAGI (reference sequence). This CDR3 comprises 15 residues. The V and J ends lost 6 bases and 5 bases, in that order; junction bases with no gene match: 12. CDR3 nucleotides: TGTGCCAGCAGCAGACAGGGAAATGGTTTGGAGACCCAGTACTTC. Protein product: CASSRQGNGLETQYF.

This clone was seen only a few times. The chain carries TRBV11-2 and TRBJ2-5; D uncertain. The CDR3 has 12 residues. V lost 1 base and J 6 bases, leaving 6 bases between the germline ends. Looked up from germline, CDR1 is SGHAT and CDR2 is FQNNGV. The CDR3 DNA follows: TGTGCCAGCAGCTTAGTTCTACAGACCCAGTACTTC. It is translated as CASSLVLQTQYF.

This chain connects TRBV4-3 to TRBJ1-5; D ambiguous. Germline-derived CDR1 and CDR2 are LGHNA and YSLEER. The V end was cut by 4 bases, the J end by 4 bases, with 11 bases between. The CDR3 sequence is 14 residues long. This chain's CDR3 is CASSPSPGNQPQHF. CDR3 coding DNA: TGCGCCAGCAGCCCATCACCGGGAAATCAGCCCCAGCATTTT.

The chain joins TRBV9 to TRBJ2-1; D not resolved. Germline V gene lookup returns CDR1 SGDLS and CDR2 YYNGEE. CDR3 length equals 13 residues. V lost 0 bases and J lost 5, with 6 bases in between. The CDR3 loop reads CASSVASNNEQFF. The CDR3 DNA reads TGTGCCAGCAGCGTAGCCAGTAACAATGAGCAGTTCTTC.

This chain links TRBV5-1 with TRBJ2-1, with D possibly being TRBD1 or TRBD2 (6 bases each). V shed 4 bases and J shed 3 bases, with 17 bases lying between them. This CDR3 has 16 residues. Germline V gives CDR1 SGHRS, CDR2 YFSETQ. The CDR3 bases are TGCGCCAGCAGCCCGGGGGCTAGCGCACTCTACAATGAGCAGTTCTTC. It specifies CASSPGASALYNEQFF.

This rearrangement joins TRBV18 to TRBJ2-7; 9 nucleotides agree with TRBD1. Unmatched junction bases numbered 12, after V lost 2 bases and J lost 4 bases. CDR1 and CDR2 from the germline V gene are KGHSH and LQKENI. The CDR3 is made up of 17 amino acids. The CDR3 DNA reads as TGTGCCAGCTCACCAAGGCAACGGACAGGGGATATTTACGAGCAGTACTTC. Its protein is CASSPRQRTGDIYEQYF. The variable domain in full, completed from reference TRBV18 and TRBJ2-7, reads NAGVMQNPRHLVRRRGQEARLRCSPMKGHSHVYWYRQLPEEGLKFMVYLQKENIIDESGMPKERFSAEFPKEGPSILRIQQVVRGDSAAYFCASSPRQRTGDIYEQYFGPGTRLTVT.

In its sample, this clone was seen a few times. The chain joins TRBV20-1 to TRBJ1-1, with no clear D. The CDR3 has 10 amino acids. CDR1 is DFQATT, CDR2 SNEGSKA, per germline (reference sequence). This CDR3 is CRFMDTEAFF. As DNA, the CDR3 is TGCAGGTTCATGGACACTGAAGCTTTCTTT.

The rearrangement uses TRBV29-1 and TRBJ2-1; 11 bases line up with TRBD2. V shed 4 bases and J 13 bases; nucleotides not matched to a gene: 6. The CDR3 totals 12 residues. CDR1 is SQVTM, CDR2 ANQGSEA, per germline. For the CDR3, the DNA is TGCAGCGTTGGTGGTAGCGGGAGGGACCAGTTCTTC. It yields the protein CSVGGSGRDQFF.

V gene TRBV5-5 combines with J gene TRBJ1-2; unclear D gene. V was clipped by 4 bases and J by 2 bases, with 9 bases between them. The germline gives CDR1 SGHKS, CDR2 YYEKEE (reference sequence). This CDR3 contains 13 residues. The CDR3 DNA reads TGTGCCAGCAGCCCCGGTCCGAACTATGGCTACACCTTC. It encodes CASSPGPNYGYTF.

The chain is built from TRBV7-2 and TRBJ2-7, with TRBD2 as a possible D gene (6 bases). V shed 1 base and J shed 1 base, with 11 bases lying between them. This CDR3 has 15 residues. Germline-derived CDR1 and CDR2 are SGHTA and FQGNSA. The CDR3 region is CASSLDPTRSYEQYF. Written as DNA, the CDR3 is TGTGCCAGCAGCTTAGATCCGACTAGATCCTACGAGCAGTACTTC.

The count of this clone is one. This chain connects TRBV10-3 to TRBJ2-5, with TRBD1 matching 9 bases. After removal of 6 bases from V and 0 bases from J, the junction contained 5 bases not matched to a gene. The CDR3 contains 15 residues. Germline loops: CDR1 ENHRY, CDR2 SYGVKD. The CDR3 is CAIRRGQGNQETQYF. CDR3 DNA sequence: TGTGCCATCAGACGGGGACAGGGCAACCAAGAGACCCAGTACTTC.

The rearrangement uses TRBV28 and TRBJ1-3, with a tentative D call TRBD1 (6 bases). The CDR3 has 13 amino acids. Germline-derived CDR1 and CDR2 are MDHEN and SYDVKM. Trimming took off 10 bases at V and 0 bases at J, with 10 bases between the two ends. The CDR3 DNA follows: TGTGCCACCGGGGACAACTCTGGAAACACCATATATTTT. Its protein is CATGDNSGNTIYF.

This clone was recorded once. The V call is TRBV6-1, the J call TRBJ2-5; 9 positions match TRBD2. Germline V lookup: CDR1 MNHNS, CDR2 SASEGT. The ends lost 6 bases at V and 5 bases at J; junction bases unmatched: 10. CDR3 length: 15 amino acids. CDR3 DNA sequence: TGTGCCAGCAGCACAGCGGGAGGAGATATGGAGACCCAGTACTTC. Translated: CASSTAGGDMETQYF.

The chain has TRBV7-3 and TRBJ1-2; unclear D gene. Trimming cost V 11 bases and J 7 bases, with 20 bases left between them. This CDR3 contains 13 residues. From germline, CDR1 is SGHTA and CDR2 FQGTGA. CDR3 nucleotide sequence: TGTGCCTCCGGCGAAGGTCCAGGAATTGGCTACACCTTC. Translating gives CASGEGPGIGYTF.

V is TRBV15 and J is TRBJ2-5, with 9 bases matching TRBD1. The DNA end is a closer match to TRBJ2-7, so the J assignment may be wrong. This CDR3 has 14 amino acids. Germline CDR1 reads LNHNV; CDR2 reads YYDKDF (reference sequence). The CDR3 DNA follows: TGTGCCACCAGCCGTCCCGACAGGGGGTACGAGCAGTACTTC. Translating it yields CATSRPDRGYEQYF.